The 20 T cell receptor beta chains listed next were all sequenced from one sample in a study of metastatic and nonmetastatic thyroid tumors. TCRdb re-called the PCR reads via MiXCR. Here the sample spans tens of thousands of clones, around 16% being singletons. Each patient came to thyroid surgery without any prior treatment (of any kind). Source material: blood. The receptors were sampled from a female donor with papillary thyroid cancer or a benign thyroid nodule (not recorded which). Some clones in this sample may be carry-over from other donors' samples.

The chain has TRBV25-1 and TRBJ1-1, with D uncertain. The CDR3 totals 14 residues. Germline-derived CDR1 and CDR2 are MGHDK and SYGVNS. V was shortened by 6 bases and J by 2 bases, with 13 bases between the two germline ends. CDR3 coding DNA: TGTGCCAGCAGATACGACATGACTAACACTGAAGCTTTCTTT. Translation: CASRYDMTNTEAFF. Based on the CDR3 plus reference TRBV25-1 and TRBJ1-1, the full variable domain is EADIYQTPRYLVIGTGKKITLECSQTMGHDKMYWYQQDPGMELHLIHYSYGVNSTEKGDLSSESTVSRIRTEHFPLTLESARPSHTSQYLCASRYDMTNTEAFFGQGTRLTVV.

This clone has more than one count but fewer than ten. This chain links TRBV6-1 with TRBJ1-1, with D unresolved. The length of the CDR3 is 13 residues. V lost 2 bases and J lost 4, with 8 bases in between. Germline V gives CDR1 MNHNS, CDR2 SASEGT. The CDR3 DNA follows: TGTGCCAGCAGTGAAAGGGATCGCACTGAAGCTTTCTTT. It codes for CASSERDRTEAFF.

This clone is medium-sized. The chain uses TRBV12-5 and TRBJ2-1, with D hard to call. Germline V gives CDR1 LGHNT, CDR2 FRNRAP. The germline V and J ends were trimmed by 0 bases and 9 bases, with 9 bases remaining between them. The CDR3 covers 13 residues. The CDR3 spells CASGLVYSGEQFF. CDR3 sequence (DNA): TGTGCTAGTGGTTTGGTATATTCCGGTGAGCAGTTCTTC.

The genes are TRBV6-1 and TRBJ2-7, with 7 bases lining up with TRBD2. V shed 6 bases, J shed 4 bases, and the junction held 6 bases outside the gene matches. Germline lookup yields CDR1 MNHNS and CDR2 SASEGT. The CDR3 covers 13 residues. The CDR3 protein is CASSYEREYEQYF. The CDR3 nucleotides read TGTGCCAGCAGCTATGAGCGGGAATACGAGCAGTACTTC.

Concerning this clone itself: It may be a read error: a sequence one base away is much more abundant. The J gene is TRBJ1-2, the V gene TRBV28, with 10 bases aligning to TRBD1. J gave up 7 bases and V 4 bases, and 3 bases lay outside the gene matches. From germline, CDR1 is MDHEN and CDR2 SYDVKM. The length of the CDR3 is 13 residues. CDR3 in amino acids: CASSSGQGVGYTF. The DNA of the CDR3 is TGTGCCAGCAGTTCCGGACAGGGGGTTGGCTACACCTTC.

Concerning this clone: Likely a read error: the CDR3 ends without its conserved phenylalanine or tryptophan. This sequence joins TRBV7-9 and TRBJ2-5; maybe TRBD1 (7 bases). Between the trimmed V and J ends, which lost 7 bases and 4 bases, there was a span of 22 bases. The CDR3 has 16 residues. CDR1 is SEHNR, CDR2 FQNEAQ, per germline (reference sequence). The CDR3 sequence: CASITVTGWRGETQYS. CDR3 sequence (DNA): TGTGCCAGCATCACCGTGACAGGGTGGAGGGGAGAGACCCAGTACTCC.

At least ten counts were recorded for this clone. Other DNA sequences in this specimen translate into the identical CDR3. This chain links TRBV18 with TRBJ1-5; D is possibly TRBD1 (6 bases). The V end lost 2 bases, the J end lost 9 bases, and 20 bases lay between the germline ends. CDR3 size: 16 residues. Germline V gene sequence: CDR1 KGHSH, CDR2 LQKENI. CDR3 DNA: TGTGCCAGCTCACCAAATCAGGACAGCTCATCGGCGCCCCAGCATTTT. It codes for CASSPNQDSSSAPQHF.

This clone was seen a handful of times. This chain links TRBV2 with TRBJ1-5, with 7 nucleotides matching TRBD1. Germline V lookup: CDR1 SNHLY, CDR2 FYNNEI. This CDR3 has 14 residues. J gave up 5 bases and V 8 bases, and 9 bases lay outside the gene matches. In DNA, the CDR3 is TGTGCCAGCGGACCGACAGGGAGGGATCAGCCCCAGCATTTT. As protein: CASGPTGRDQPQHF. Using reference TRBV2 and TRBJ1-5 for the parts outside the CDR3, the full variable domain is EPEVTQTPSHQVTQMGQEVILRCVPISNHLYFYWYRQILGQKVEFLVSFYNNEISEKSEIFDDQFSVERPDGSNFTLKIRSTKLEDSAMYFCASGPTGRDQPQHFGDGTRLSIL.

At least ten counts were recorded for this clone. This sequence joins TRBV12-3 or TRBV12-4 and TRBJ2-7, with 7 bases identical to TRBD2. The CDR3 extends over 12 amino acids. The V gene end was trimmed by 8 bases and the J gene end by 6 bases; junction bases not matched to a gene: 7. The CDR3 loop is CASGGGEGEQYF. Written as DNA, the CDR3 is TGTGCCAGCGGGGGGGGGGAAGGCGAGCAGTACTTC.

This clone appeared a few times. The V and J genes are TRBV10-3 and TRBJ2-7; D remains unclear. V was shortened by 4 bases and J by 2 bases, with 21 bases between the two germline ends. Germline assignment: CDR1 ENHRY and CDR2 SYGVKD. The CDR3 is 17 amino acids. CDR3 residues: CAISGTVVGWNTYEQYF. The CDR3 DNA reads TGTGCCATCAGTGGGACGGTGGTGGGCTGGAATACCTACGAGCAGTACTTC.

The sample holds a few counts of this clone. This may arise from a read error, as a much more abundant clone is one base away. The chain recombines TRBV5-1 with TRBJ1-6; possible D gene TRBD1, 5 bases. Germline-derived CDR1 and CDR2 are SGHRS and YFSETQ. Trimming took off 1 base at V and 8 bases at J, with 10 bases between the two ends. The CDR3 extends over 14 amino acids. In nucleotides, the CDR3 is TGCGCCAGCAGCTTGTTAGGGGTGGATTCACCCCTCCACTTT. This codes for CASSLLGVDSPLHF.

In this sample, this clone turned up many times. This chain links TRBV28 with TRBJ1-2; tentative D call: TRBD1 (5 bases). The V gene lost 4 bases and the J gene lost 3 bases, with 12 bases spanning the gap. Germline V CDR1 and CDR2: MDHEN, SYDVKM. There are 14 residues in the CDR3. CDR3 residues: CASSSAQAYYGYTF. The CDR3 nucleotides read TGTGCCAGCAGTTCGGCACAGGCATACTATGGCTACACCTTC.

Written as DNA, the CDR3 is TGTGCCAGCAGTTACTCGGGCGGGCCCTCGAATGAGCAGTTCTTC. As protein: CASSYSGGPSNEQFF. The rearrangement links TRBV6-6 to TRBJ2-1; a possible D gene is TRBD2 (5 bases). The CDR3 length is 15 residues. Trimming took 0 bases from V and 7 from J, leaving 13 bases between them. Germline V gene sequence: CDR1 MNHNY, CDR2 SVGAGI (reference sequence).

This clone was detected many times. This same CDR3 is encoded by further DNA sequences in the sample. The genes are TRBV5-1 and TRBJ2-3; 7 nucleotides agree with TRBD1. Trimming at V came to 3 bases and at J to 3 bases, leaving 4 bases not matched to a gene. This CDR3 has 14 residues. Germline CDR1 reads SGHRS; CDR2 reads YFSETQ. In DNA form, the CDR3 reads TGCGCCAGCAGCTCGCTGACAGGGACAGATACGCAGTATTTT. Its protein product is CASSSLTGTDTQYF.

The genes are TRBV7-9 and TRBJ1-6, with D maybe TRBD1 (5 bases). Between the trimmed V and J ends, which lost 5 bases and 7 bases, there was a span of 15 bases. Germline CDR1 SEHNR, CDR2 FQNEAQ (reference sequence). The CDR3 length is 15 residues. The CDR3 DNA reads TGTGCCAGCAGCCCCCGGGGGGGTGAGAATTCACCCCTCCACTTT. It specifies CASSPRGGENSPLHF.

This clone has a single count. Its ends do not fully match the called genes, so a read error is possible. Other nucleotide sequences from this sample produce the same CDR3. This rearrangement joins TRBV7-7 to TRBJ2-2; D is possibly TRBD1 (6 bases). The germline V gene has CDR1 SSHAT and CDR2 FNYEAQ (reference sequence). The CDR3 has 14 residues. The CDR3 region is CASSLSGVTGELFF. The CDR3 DNA is TGTGCCAGCAGCTTGTCAGGGGTCACCGGGGAGCTTTTCTTT.

This clone appeared many times. This could be a read error, since a much larger clone is one nucleotide away. As the CDR3 is not closed by the conserved phenylalanine or tryptophan, this likely results from a read error. Other DNA sequences of this sample code for an identical CDR3. The V gene is TRBV6-1, the J gene TRBJ2-5; TRBD1 agrees at 9 bases. Germline assignment: CDR1 MNHNS and CDR2 SASEGT. V gave up 6 bases and J gave up 5 bases; unmatched junction bases: 4. The CDR3 runs to 13 residues. The CDR3 sequence: CASSGTGLETQYS. DNA of the CDR3: TGTGCCAGCAGCGGGACAGGGTTGGAGACCCAGTACTCC.

In this sample, this clone turned up many times. This chain connects TRBV20-1 to TRBJ2-1; 13 nucleotides align to TRBD2. CDR3 length equals 17 residues. The V gene's germline CDR1 is DFQATT and CDR2 SNEGSKA (reference sequence). J gave up 2 bases and V 0 bases, and 4 bases lay outside the gene matches. The CDR3 reads CSARDQGLAGTYNEQFF. In DNA, the CDR3 is TGCAGTGCTAGAGATCAGGGACTAGCGGGAACCTACAATGAGCAGTTCTTC.

This clone has more than one count but fewer than ten. The chain employs TRBV15 and TRBJ2-1, with D perhaps TRBD1 (6 bases). V was clipped by 5 bases and J by 4 bases, with 9 bases between them. There are 13 residues in the CDR3. Germline V gene lookup returns CDR1 LNHNV and CDR2 YYDKDF (reference sequence). CDR3 protein: CATSDRGYNEQFF. DNA of the CDR3: TGTGCCACCAGCGATAGGGGGTACAATGAGCAGTTCTTC. Full variable domain (missing parts from reference TRBV15 and TRBJ2-1): DAMVIQNPRYQVTQFGKPVTLSCSQTLNHNVMYWYQQKSSQAPKLLFHYYDKDFNNEADTPDNFQSRRPNTSFCFLDIRSPGLGDTAMYLCATSDRGYNEQFFGPGTRLTVL.

Relative to its sample, this clone is medium-sized. The genes are TRBV6-1 and TRBJ2-3; D perhaps matches TRBD1 (5 bases). Germline-derived CDR1 and CDR2 are MNHNS and SASEGT. CDR3 length: 13 amino acids. V was pared by 5 bases and J by 6 bases, with 12 bases between. CDR3 coding DNA: TGTGCCAGCAGTTTCGTCTCAGGGGATACGCAGTATTTT. Its translation is CASSFVSGDTQYF.